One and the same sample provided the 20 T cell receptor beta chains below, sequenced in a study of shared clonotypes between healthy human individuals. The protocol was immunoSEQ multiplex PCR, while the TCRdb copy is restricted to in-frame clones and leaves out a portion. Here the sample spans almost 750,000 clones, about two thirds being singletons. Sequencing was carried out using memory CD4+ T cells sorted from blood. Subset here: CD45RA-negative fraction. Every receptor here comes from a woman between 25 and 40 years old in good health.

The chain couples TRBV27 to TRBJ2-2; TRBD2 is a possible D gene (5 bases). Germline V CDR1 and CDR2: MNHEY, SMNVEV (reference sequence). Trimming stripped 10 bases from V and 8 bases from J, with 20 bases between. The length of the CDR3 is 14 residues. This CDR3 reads CATAIGSGRGELFF. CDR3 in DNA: TGTGCCACTGCTATAGGCAGCGGTCGAGGGGAGCTGTTTTTT.

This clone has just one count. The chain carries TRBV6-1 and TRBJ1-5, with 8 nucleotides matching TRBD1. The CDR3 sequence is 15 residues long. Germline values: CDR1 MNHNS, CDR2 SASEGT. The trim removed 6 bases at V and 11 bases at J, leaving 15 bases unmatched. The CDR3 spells CASRQNGQGPPAQHF. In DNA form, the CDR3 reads TGTGCCAGCAGACAAAATGGACAGGGACCTCCAGCCCAGCATTTT.

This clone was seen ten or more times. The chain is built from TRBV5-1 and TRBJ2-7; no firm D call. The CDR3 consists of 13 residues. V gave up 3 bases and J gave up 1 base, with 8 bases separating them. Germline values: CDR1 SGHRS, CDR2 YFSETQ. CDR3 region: CASSSSRSYEQYF. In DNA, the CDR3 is TGCGCCAGCAGCTCCTCCCGTTCCTACGAGCAGTACTTC. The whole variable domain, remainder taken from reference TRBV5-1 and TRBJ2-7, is KAGVTQTPRYLIKTRGQQVTLSCSPISGHRSVSWYQQTPGQGLQFLFEYFSETQRNKGNFPGRFSGRQFSNSRSEMNVSTLELGDSALYLCASSSSRSYEQYFGPGTRLTVT.

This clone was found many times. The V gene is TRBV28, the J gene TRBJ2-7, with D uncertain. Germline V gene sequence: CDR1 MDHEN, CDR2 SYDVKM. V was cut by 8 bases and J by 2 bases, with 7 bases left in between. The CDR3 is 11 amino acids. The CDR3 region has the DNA TGTGCCAGCGGTGACCCCTACGAGCAGTACTTC. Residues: CASGDPYEQYF.

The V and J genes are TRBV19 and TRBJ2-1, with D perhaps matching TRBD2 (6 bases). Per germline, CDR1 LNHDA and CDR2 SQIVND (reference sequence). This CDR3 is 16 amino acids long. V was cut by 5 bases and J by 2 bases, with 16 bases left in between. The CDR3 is CASSGTAGLAYNEQFF. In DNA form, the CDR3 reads TGTGCCAGTAGTGGAACAGCGGGCCTAGCCTACAATGAGCAGTTCTTC.

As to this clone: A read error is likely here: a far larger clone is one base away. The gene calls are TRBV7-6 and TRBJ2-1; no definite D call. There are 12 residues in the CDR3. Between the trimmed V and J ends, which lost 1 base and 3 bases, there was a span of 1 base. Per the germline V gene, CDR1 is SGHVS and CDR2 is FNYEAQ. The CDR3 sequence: CASSLDYNEQFF. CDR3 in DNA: TGTGCCAGCAGCTTAGACTACAATGAGCAGTTCTTC.

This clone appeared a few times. The CDR3 DNA is TGTGCCAGCAGTTTAAACCCCCCGTGGGAATTGGGGAATGAGCAGTTCTTC. Translation: CASSLNPPWELGNEQFF. The chain employs TRBV27 and TRBJ2-1, with unresolved D. Germline CDR1 reads MNHEY; CDR2 reads SMNVEV (reference sequence). The CDR3 extends over 17 amino acids. The V gene lost 2 bases and the J gene lost 7 bases, with 21 bases spanning the gap.

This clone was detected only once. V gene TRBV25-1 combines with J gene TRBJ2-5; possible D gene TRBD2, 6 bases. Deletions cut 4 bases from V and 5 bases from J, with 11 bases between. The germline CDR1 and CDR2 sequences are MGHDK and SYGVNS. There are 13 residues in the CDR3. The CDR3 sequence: CASSAKGGETQYF. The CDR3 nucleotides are TGTGCCAGCAGTGCCAAGGGAGGCGAGACCCAGTACTTC.

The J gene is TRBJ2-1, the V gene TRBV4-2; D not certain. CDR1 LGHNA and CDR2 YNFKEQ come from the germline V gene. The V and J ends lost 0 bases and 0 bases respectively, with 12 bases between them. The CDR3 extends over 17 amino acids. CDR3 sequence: CASSQDGPRSSYNEQFF. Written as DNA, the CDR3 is TGTGCCAGCAGCCAAGATGGTCCGCGGTCCTCCTACAATGAGCAGTTCTTC.

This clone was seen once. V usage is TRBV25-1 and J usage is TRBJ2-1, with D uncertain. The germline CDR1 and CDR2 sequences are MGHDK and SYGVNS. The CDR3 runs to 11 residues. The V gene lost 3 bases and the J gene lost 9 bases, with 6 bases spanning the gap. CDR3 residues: CASSDPREQFF. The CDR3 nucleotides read TGTGCCAGCAGTGACCCTCGTGAGCAGTTCTTC. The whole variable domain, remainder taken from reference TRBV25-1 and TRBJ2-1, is EADIYQTPRYLVIGTGKKITLECSQTMGHDKMYWYQQDPGMELHLIHYSYGVNSTEKGDLSSESTVSRIRTEHFPLTLESARPSHTSQYLCASSDPREQFFGPGTRLTVL.

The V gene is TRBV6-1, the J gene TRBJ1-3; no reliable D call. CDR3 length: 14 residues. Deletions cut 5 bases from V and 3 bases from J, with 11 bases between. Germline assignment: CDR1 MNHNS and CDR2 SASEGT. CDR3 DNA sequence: TGTGCCAGCAGTCCAATGCCCCTTGGAAACACCATATATTTT. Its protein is CASSPMPLGNTIYF.

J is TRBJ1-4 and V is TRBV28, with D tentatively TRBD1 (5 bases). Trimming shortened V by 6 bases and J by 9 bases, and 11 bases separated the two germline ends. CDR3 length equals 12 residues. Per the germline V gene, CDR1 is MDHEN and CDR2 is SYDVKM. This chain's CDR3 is CASSLGVKKLFF. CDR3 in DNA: TGTGCCAGCAGCCTGGGGGTGAAAAAACTGTTTTTT. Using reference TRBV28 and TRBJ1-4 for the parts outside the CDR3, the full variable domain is DVKVTQSSRYLVKRTGEKVFLECVQDMDHENMFWYRQDPGLGLRLIYFSYDVKMKEKGDIPEGYSVSREKKERFSLILESASTNQTSMYLCASSLGVKKLFFGSGTQLSVL.

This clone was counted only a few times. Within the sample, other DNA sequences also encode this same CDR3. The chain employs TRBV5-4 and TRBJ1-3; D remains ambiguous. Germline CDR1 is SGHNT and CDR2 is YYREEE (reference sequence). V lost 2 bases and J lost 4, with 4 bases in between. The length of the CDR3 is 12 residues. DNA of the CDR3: TGTGCCAGCAGCTTTGCAGGAAACACCATATATTTT. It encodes CASSFAGNTIYF.

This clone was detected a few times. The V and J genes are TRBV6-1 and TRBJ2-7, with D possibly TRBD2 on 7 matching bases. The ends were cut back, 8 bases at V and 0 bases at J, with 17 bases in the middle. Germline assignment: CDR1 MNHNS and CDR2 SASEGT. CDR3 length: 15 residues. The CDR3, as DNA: TGTGCCAGCCAGGGGAGGGACATGAGCTCCTACGAGCAGTACTTC. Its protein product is CASQGRDMSSYEQYF.

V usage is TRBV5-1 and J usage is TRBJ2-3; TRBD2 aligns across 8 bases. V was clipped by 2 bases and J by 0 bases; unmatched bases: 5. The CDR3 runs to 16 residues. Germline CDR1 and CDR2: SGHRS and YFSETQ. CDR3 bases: TGCGCCAGCAGCTTAGCGGGAGATGAAAGCACAGATACGCAGTATTTT. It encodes CASSLAGDESTDTQYF.

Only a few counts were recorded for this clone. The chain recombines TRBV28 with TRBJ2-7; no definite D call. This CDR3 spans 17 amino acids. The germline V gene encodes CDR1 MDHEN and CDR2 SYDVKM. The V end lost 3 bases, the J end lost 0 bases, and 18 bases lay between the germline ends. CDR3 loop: CASSFHTLSKRSYEQYF. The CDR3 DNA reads TGTGCCAGCAGTTTCCATACTTTGTCAAAACGCTCCTACGAGCAGTACTTC. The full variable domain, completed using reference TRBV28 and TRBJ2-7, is DVKVTQSSRYLVKRTGEKVFLECVQDMDHENMFWYRQDPGLGLRLIYFSYDVKMKEKGDIPEGYSVSREKKERFSLILESASTNQTSMYLCASSFHTLSKRSYEQYFGPGTRLTVT.

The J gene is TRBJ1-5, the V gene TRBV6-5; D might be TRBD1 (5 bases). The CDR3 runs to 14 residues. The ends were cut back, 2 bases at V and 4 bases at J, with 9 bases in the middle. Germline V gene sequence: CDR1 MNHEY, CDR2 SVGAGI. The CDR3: CASSYAGRNQPQHF. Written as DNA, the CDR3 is TGTGCCAGCAGTTACGCGGGGCGTAATCAGCCCCAGCATTTT.

CDR3 nucleotides: TGTGCCAGCAGCAGACTCGCTCTAATCAACAATGAGCAGTTCTTC. It codes for CASSRLALINNEQFF. This chain connects TRBV7-2 to TRBJ2-1; D unclear. Trimming stripped 5 bases from V and 5 bases from J, with 16 bases between. CDR1 is SGHTA and CDR2 is FQGNSA in the germline V gene. This CDR3 region has 15 residues.

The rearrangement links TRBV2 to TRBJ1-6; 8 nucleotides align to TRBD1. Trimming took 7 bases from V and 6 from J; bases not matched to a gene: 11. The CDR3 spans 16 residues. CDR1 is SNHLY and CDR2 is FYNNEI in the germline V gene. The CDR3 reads CASISDRGSINSPLHF. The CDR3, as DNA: TGTGCCAGCATTAGCGACAGGGGTTCCATTAATTCACCCCTCCACTTT.

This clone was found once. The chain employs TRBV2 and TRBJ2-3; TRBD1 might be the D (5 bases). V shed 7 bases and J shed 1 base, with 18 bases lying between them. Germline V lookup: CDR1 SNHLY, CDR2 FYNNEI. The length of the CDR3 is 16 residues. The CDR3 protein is CASNRQSAPGTDTQYF. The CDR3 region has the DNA TGTGCCAGCAACCGACAGTCAGCGCCGGGCACAGATACGCAGTATTTT.